Listed below are T cell receptor beta chains from one sample, sequenced in a study of cytomegalovirus exposure and HLA in healthy donors. The data were produced by immunoSEQ multiplex PCR, yet TCRdb's version contains in-frame clones alone and is incomplete. The sample holds about 130,000 clones, about 76% seen once. Sequencing input: PBMCs. Receptor source: a man aged 40-49 years in good health and CMV-seropositive. The CDR3 runs from the conserved cysteine through the conserved F or W.

v_call,cdr3_aa
TRBV27,CASSFNSATYNEQFF
TRBV19,CASSKFSESYEQYF
TRBV9,CASSERSSGNTGELFF
TRBV28,CASNTGEETQYF
TRBV10-1,CASSDWSSYEQYF
TRBV19,CATSVSGSSKQFF
TRBV10-3,CAISEYGADTEAFF
TRBV5-6,CASSLGQGDQPQHF
TRBV28,CASSLSQGAHQPQHF
TRBV5-1,CASSLSGGSNQPQHF
TRBV6-1,CASSVRTSGLGVGYNEQFF
TRBV18,CASSPGQGLNTEAFF
TRBV7-2,CASSLTGTRGADTQYF
TRBV5-1,CASSYGALAEKVAYEQYF
TRBV28,CASSPRTGLSSGANVLTF
TRBV2,CASSLQGVLEPQHF
TRBV18,CASSPLGRLSYEQYF
TRBV18,CASSTGVGNQPQHF
TRBV5-1,CASSLDAWDSGYEQYF
TRBV5-1,CASSPSGGVQETQYF
TRBV15,CATSNLDRGPQETQYF
TRBV27,CASSPPPSDYYEQYF
TRBV6-1,CASRKSSSAQDTQYF
TRBV5-1,CASSLDGGQPQHF
TRBV14,CASRQETNTGELFF
TRBV25-1,CASTGTGPEKLFF
TRBV7-2,CASSLTSGASTDTQYF
TRBV6-4,CASSDSSPSNQPQHF
TRBV5-6,CASSPATIGANYGYTF